This section outlines one T cell receptor beta chain sequence together with its context. The sample comes from a study of shared clonotypes between healthy human individuals. Each sorted subset replicate got 200 ng genomic DNA, roughly 27,000 genomes. Repertoires were generated with immunoSEQ multiplex PCR, while TCRdb's copy carries only in-frame clones and drops some. Here the sample spans around 1.1 million clones, roughly 77% being singletons. This TCR came from a man in his late teens or twenties in good health. Some clones in this sample may be carry-over from other donors' samples. Material: memory CD4+ T cells from PBMCs. The subset denotes: CD45RA-negative fraction.

The CDR3 here is CAWSVRDTEAFF. CDR3 nucleotides: TGTGCCTGGAGTGTCAGGGATACTGAAGCTTTCTTT. The gene calls are TRBV30 and TRBJ1-1, with D maybe TRBD1 (5 bases). Germline CDR1 and CDR2: GTSNPN and SVGIG (reference sequence). The CDR3 is 12 residues long. V was shortened by 0 bases and J by 5 bases, with 7 bases between the two germline ends.